A single sample gave rise to the 12 T cell receptor beta chains below, sequenced in a study of a mutant IDH1 vaccine in newly diagnosed glioma. Documented time point: week 11, during vaccination. Vaccinated patients received 300 ug of mutant IDH1 20-mer peptide per dose, with topical imiquimod. The data were produced by immunoSEQ multiplex PCR, yet TCRdb's version contains in-frame clones alone and is incomplete. The sample holds roughly 57,000 clones; around 91% are singletons and the top ten take approximately 1.9%. What these receptors recognize is not known. The sample in question was PBMCs, obtained from a glioma patient whose treatment included an IDH1 peptide vaccine. The source of these receptors is a man aged 40-55 years with glioma.

The V call is TRBV21-1, the J call TRBJ2-1; no DNA check was done on the table's D call, TRBD2. TRBV21-1 is reported as a pseudogene. This CDR3 has 16 residues. CDR3 loop: CASSTGVVPSPREQFF. The CDR3 nucleotides read TGTGCCAGCAGCACGGGTGTAGTACCTAGCCCCAGAGAGCAGTTCTTC.

CDR3 in DNA: TGTGCCAGTAGTCGGACTAGCGGGGTCCAAGAGACCCAGTACTTC. The encoded protein is CASSRTSGVQETQYF. The chain combines TRBV19 with TRBJ2-5; 12 nucleotides line up with TRBD2. CDR3 size: 15 residues. Germline trimming cut 5 bases from V and 1 base from J; bases unmatched to any gene: 2. Germline V gene lookup returns CDR1 LNHDA and CDR2 SQIVND (reference sequence).

This clone was seen a single time. The sample carries other DNA sequences with the same CDR3. The chain is built from TRBV11-2 and TRBJ1-5; 12 bases fit TRBD1. With V trimmed by 0 bases and J by 5 bases, 5 bases remained unmatched. The CDR3 has 17 amino acids. Germline loops: CDR1 SGHAT, CDR2 FQNNGV. In nucleotides, the CDR3 is TGTGCCAGCAGCTTAGATCGGGGACAGGGGGCTTATCAGCCCCAGCATTTT. Amino acid sequence: CASSLDRGQGAYQPQHF.

The genes are TRBV10-3 and TRBJ2-1, with 10 bases lining up with TRBD2. The CDR3 length is 15 residues. V lost 6 bases to trimming and J lost 1 base; unmatched junction nucleotides: 3. The germline gives CDR1 ENHRY, CDR2 SYGVKD. This CDR3 reads CAISASGGSYNEQFF. CDR3 coding DNA: TGTGCCATCAGCGCTAGCGGGGGATCCTACAATGAGCAGTTCTTC.

V gene TRBV30 combines with J gene TRBJ1-1, with unresolved D. Looked up from germline, CDR1 is GTSNPN and CDR2 is SVGIG (reference sequence). This CDR3 contains 13 residues. With 3 bases removed from V and 0 bases from J, the gap between germline ends came to 8 bases. CDR3 amino acids: CAWRRSMNTEAFF. CDR3 nucleotides: TGTGCCTGGAGGCGCAGCATGAACACTGAAGCTTTCTTT.

This sequence joins TRBV30 and TRBJ1-6; 12 bases align to TRBD1. Germline V gives CDR1 GTSNPN, CDR2 SVGIG (reference sequence). V trimming: 5 bases; J trimming: 8 bases; junction bases outside the gene matches: 1. The CDR3 runs 13 residues. The CDR3, as DNA: TGTGCCTGGGGGACAGGGGGCTATTCACCCCTCCACTTT. It codes for CAWGTGGYSPLHF. The whole variable domain, filled in from reference TRBV30 and TRBJ1-6, reads SQTIHQWPATLVQPVGSPLSLECTVEGTSNPNLYWYRQAAGRGLQLLFYSVGIGQISSEVPQNLSASRPQDRQFILSSKKLLLSDSGFYLCAWGTGGYSPLHFGNGTRLTVT.

This sequence joins TRBV28 and TRBJ1-5; D ambiguous. Germline CDR1 reads MDHEN; CDR2 reads SYDVKM. Trimming took off 5 bases at V and 1 base at J, with 9 bases between the two ends. This CDR3 has 14 residues. CDR3 coding DNA: TGTGCCAGCAGTGCCCGGGAGAGCAATCAGCCCCAGCATTTT. This sequence encodes CASSARESNQPQHF. Drawing the rest from reference TRBV28 and TRBJ1-5, the complete variable domain is DVKVTQSSRYLVKRTGEKVFLECVQDMDHENMFWYRQDPGLGLRLIYFSYDVKMKEKGDIPEGYSVSREKKERFSLILESASTNQTSMYLCASSARESNQPQHFGDGTRLSIL.

The rearrangement joins TRBV23-1 to TRBJ1-2; TRBD1 agrees at 7 bases. TRBV23-1 is filed as an ORF, its function uncertain. CDR3 length: 13 residues. With 7 bases clipped from V and 4 bases from J, the junction kept 6 bases outside the gene matches. CDR3 sequence reads: CASTQGGGYGYTF. CDR3 DNA sequence: TGCGCCAGCACCCAAGGGGGCGGCTATGGCTACACCTTC.

This clone came up once. V usage is TRBV19 and J usage is TRBJ1-3, with 10 bases that match TRBD1. Looked up from germline, CDR1 is LNHDA and CDR2 is SQIVND (reference sequence). The CDR3 covers 16 residues. V shed 7 bases and J 0 bases; nucleotides not matched to a gene: 6. Here the CDR3 reads CASNPTGGFSGNTIYF. The CDR3 DNA sequence: TGTGCCAGTAACCCGACAGGGGGCTTCTCTGGAAACACCATATATTTT.

The chain has TRBV11-2 and TRBJ2-3; D gene ambiguous. Germline CDR1 SGHAT, CDR2 FQNNGV. Trimming removed 1 base from V and 7 bases from J, with 12 bases in between. The length of the CDR3 is 14 residues. CDR3 DNA sequence: TGTGCCAGCAGCTTAGGGAGCCTATACAATACGCAGTATTTT. As protein: CASSLGSLYNTQYF.

The rearrangement links TRBV7-2 to TRBJ2-4, with 9 bases identical to TRBD1. Losses at the gene ends were 2 bases for V and 9 bases for J; bases not matched to a gene: 5. Looked up from germline, CDR1 is SGHTA and CDR2 is FQGNSA. The CDR3 sequence is 14 residues long. CDR3 sequence reads: CASSLSGTGTIQYF. DNA for the CDR3: TGTGCCAGCAGCTTAAGCGGGACAGGGACCATTCAGTACTTC.

The V gene is TRBV11-3, the J gene TRBJ2-1, with no clear D. The V and J ends lost 0 bases and 9 bases respectively, with 15 bases between them. CDR3 size: 15 residues. CDR1 SGHNT and CDR2 YENEEA come from the germline V gene. CDR3 sequence reads: CASSLDQTAASEQFF. In nucleotides, the CDR3 is TGTGCCAGCAGCTTAGATCAGACCGCCGCGAGTGAGCAGTTCTTC.